These 10 T cell receptor beta chains were all obtained from the same sample, sequenced in a study of CD8+CD57+ T cells in acquired aplastic anemia. Sequenced patients had shown CD8+CD57+ cell expansion by flow cytometry. It was genomic DNA that served as the template for profiling TCR beta VDJ and CDR3. MiXCR was run by TCRdb on the reads, yielding one entry per CDR3 protein. Of 150,000 to 200,000 distinct CDR3 sequences detected, around half appear once; the ten largest clones hold approximately 2.8%. The sequenced sample consisted of sorted CD4+, CD8+, or CD8+CD57+ T cells (not recorded which) from PBMCs. The receptors originated from a human donor with aplastic anemia.

This clonotype was counted at least ten times. The V call is TRBV20-1, the J call TRBJ2-3; TRBD2 aligns across 11 bases. The germline gives CDR1 DFQATT, CDR2 SNEGSKA (reference sequence). This CDR3 comprises 17 residues. J was trimmed by 5 bases and V by 5 bases; bases with no gene match: 15. The CDR3 DNA follows: TGCAGTGCTCGGAGACAGCTAGCGGGAGGTTTTAAAGATACGCAGTATTTT. The encoded protein is CSARRQLAGGFKDTQYF.

This clonotype was seen at least ten times. The J gene is TRBJ2-1, the V gene TRBV5-6, with TRBD1 identical over 11 bases. In germline, CDR1 is SGHDT, CDR2 YYEEEE. V trimming: 4 bases; J trimming: 1 base; junction bases outside the gene matches: 4. This CDR3 spans 16 amino acids. The CDR3 DNA sequence: TGTGCCAGCAGCCCGCGGGACAGGGGGTCCTACAATGAGCAGTTCTTC. Its translation: CASSPRDRGSYNEQFF. The entire variable domain, with the rest obtained from reference TRBV5-6 and TRBJ2-1, is as follows: DAGVTQSPTHLIKTRGQQVTLRCSPKSGHDTVSWYQQALGQGPQFIFQYYEEEERQRGNFPDRFSGHQFPNYSSELNVNALLLGDSALYLCASSPRDRGSYNEQFFGPGTRLTVL.

The chain combines TRBV20-1 with TRBJ2-2, with D unresolved. The CDR3 sequence is 9 residues long. Germline V CDR1 and CDR2: DFQATT, SNEGSKA (reference sequence). CDR3: CSSAGELFF. The CDR3 DNA sequence: TGCAGCAGTGCAGGGGAGCTGTTTTTT.

The rearrangement links TRBV15 to TRBJ1-2; 7 bases map to TRBD1. CDR3 length: 14 residues. The germline gives CDR1 LNHNV, CDR2 YYDKDF (reference sequence). Trimming removed 3 bases from V and 3 bases from J; junction bases left unmatched: 4. This CDR3 reads CATSSTGVDYGYTF. The CDR3 nucleotides read TGTGCCACCAGCAGTACAGGGGTGGACTATGGCTACACCTTC.

At least ten counts were recorded for this clonotype. The V and J genes are TRBV5-8 and TRBJ2-7, with D hard to call. Germline loops: CDR1 SGHTS, CDR2 YDEGEE. The V end lost 1 base, the J end lost 0 bases, and 5 bases lay between the germline ends. CDR3 size: 13 residues. As DNA, the CDR3 is TGTGCCAGCAGCTTGCGCGGCTCCTACGAGCAGTACTTC. Amino acids: CASSLRGSYEQYF.

Many counts were recorded for this clonotype. This sequence joins TRBV6-4 and TRBJ2-6; D is uncertain. Germline CDR1 reads MRHNA; CDR2 reads SNTAGT. Trimming removed 8 bases at V and 0 bases at J, with 8 bases between. The CDR3 totals 14 residues. CDR3 in DNA: TGTGCCAGCCGGATAGACTCTGGGGCCAACGTCCTGACTTTC. Protein sequence: CASRIDSGANVLTF.

The rearrangement uses TRBV7-9 and TRBJ2-5; unclear D gene. The CDR3 spans 12 residues. The germline CDR1 and CDR2 sequences are SEHNR and FQNEAQ (reference sequence). With 9 bases removed from V and 5 bases from J, the gap between germline ends came to 13 bases. CDR3 DNA sequence: TGTGCCAGTACCCTGGATGCGGAGACCCAGTACTTC. This gives the protein CASTLDAETQYF. Full variable domain (missing parts from reference TRBV7-9 and TRBJ2-5): DTGVSQNPRHKITKRGQNVTFRCDPISEHNRLYWYRQTLGQGPEFLTYFQNEAQLEKSRLLSDRFSAERPKGSFSTLEIQRTEQGDSAMYLCASTLDAETQYFGPGTRLLVL.

This clonotype has more than one count but fewer than ten. The CDR3 is CASSAWGGRETEAFF. The CDR3 DNA reads TGTGCCAGCAGCGCCTGGGGGGGAAGGGAAACTGAAGCTTTCTTT. The J gene is TRBJ1-1, the V gene TRBV2; D possibly corresponds to TRBD1 (5 bases). Germline V gives CDR1 SNHLY, CDR2 FYNNEI. V was pared by 6 bases and J by 5 bases, with 19 bases between. The CDR3 contains 15 residues.

This clonotype was found many times. The DNA is omitted, as the CDR3 cannot be located on it reliably, and the CDR3 follows TCRdb's listing. The chain combines TRBV6-5 with TRBJ1-2; TRBD1 is the table's D call and was not checked against the DNA. From its first to its last residue, the CDR3 has 15 amino acids. CDR1 is MNHEY and CDR2 is SVGAGI in the germline V gene. The CDR3 is CASSSSDRGHYGYTF.

This clonotype was counted many times. This sequence joins TRBV7-2 and TRBJ2-1, with 13 bases matching TRBD2. The CDR3 contains 17 residues. The V segment lost 5 bases and the J segment 2 bases; nucleotides outside the gene matches: 6. The germline CDR1 and CDR2 sequences are SGHTA and FQGNSA. The CDR3 loop reads CASSMGLAGRAYNEQFF. The CDR3 DNA is TGTGCCAGCAGCATGGGACTAGCGGGAAGGGCCTACAATGAGCAGTTCTTC.